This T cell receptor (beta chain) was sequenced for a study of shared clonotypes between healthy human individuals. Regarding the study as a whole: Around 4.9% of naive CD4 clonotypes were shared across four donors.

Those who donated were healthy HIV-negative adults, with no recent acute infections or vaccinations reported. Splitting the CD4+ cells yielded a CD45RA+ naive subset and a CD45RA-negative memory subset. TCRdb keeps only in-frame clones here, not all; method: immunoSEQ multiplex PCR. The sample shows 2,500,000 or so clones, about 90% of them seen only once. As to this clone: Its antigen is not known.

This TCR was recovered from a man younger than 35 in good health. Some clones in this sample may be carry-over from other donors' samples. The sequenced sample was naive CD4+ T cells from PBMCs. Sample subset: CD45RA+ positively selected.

CDR3 region: CASSLVVWEGGGYTF. The CDR3 region has the DNA TGTGCCAGCAGCTTAGTGGTCTGGGAAGGTGGAGGCTACACCTTC. J is TRBJ1-2 and V is TRBV7-2; D remains unclear. CDR3 length: 15 amino acids. Trimming cost V 1 base and J 8 bases, with 17 bases left between them. Germline assignment: CDR1 SGHTA and CDR2 FQGNSA.